One sample yielded the 16 T cell receptor beta chains listed below, sequenced in a study of T cell repertoires in cytomegalovirus infection. TCRdb re-analysed the reads in MiXCR, keeping a single row per CDR3 protein. The sample includes around 900,000 distinct CDR3 sequences, approximately 30% seen only once; the top ten take roughly an eighth. For these TCRs, the target antigens are not known. The input for sequencing was cultured CD8+ T cells from PBMCs, taken from culture after CMV antigen stimulation. The receptors were sampled from a human donor in good health (CMV status not recorded). Some clones in this sample may be carry-over from other donors' samples.

With regard to this clonotype: A read error may be the cause here, since a much bigger clone is one base away. This chain joins TRBV7-2 and TRBJ2-3; TRBD2 agrees at 12 bases. There are 16 residues in the CDR3. Germline assignment: CDR1 SGHTA and CDR2 FQGNSA. The DNA of the CDR3 is TGTGCCAACAGCTTAGCTCTAGCGGGGGGGTCAGATACGCAGTATTTT. This encodes CANSLALAGGSDTQYF.

There are a few counts of this clonotype. Relative to the germline gene, one junction end is altered; a read error may explain this. The V gene is TRBV7-7, the J gene TRBJ2-2; either TRBD1 or TRBD2 may fit D (6 bases each). CDR1 and CDR2 (germline): SSHAT, FNYEAQ (reference sequence). This CDR3 comprises 16 residues. The CDR3 coding sequence is TGTGCTAGCAGCTTAGCTCCCGGGGGCACGACCGGGGAGCTGTTTTTT. It translates to CASSLAPGGTTGELFF.

In regard to this clonotype: A single base separates this from a much larger clone, so it may be a read error. The chain employs TRBV12-3 or TRBV12-4 and TRBJ1-5, with D tentatively TRBD1 (6 bases). Trimming pared 6 bases from V and 6 bases from J, leaving 21 bases between. This CDR3 has 16 residues. CDR3 bases: TGTGCCAGCAGCTCTCCCAACAGGGTGGCTACTCAGCCCCAGCATTTT. This translates into CASSSPNRVATQPQHF.

This chain's CDR3 is CASSLAAGDSNQPQHF. CDR3 nucleotide sequence: TGTGCCAGTAGCTTGGCTGCAGGGGATAGCAATCAGCCCCAGCATTTT. The chain has TRBV19 and TRBJ1-5; tentatively, D is TRBD1 (6 bases). Per germline, CDR1 LNHDA and CDR2 SQIVND (reference sequence). Deletions cut 6 bases from V and 0 bases from J, with 15 bases between. The CDR3 is 16 residues long. Using reference TRBV19 and TRBJ1-5 for the parts outside the CDR3, the full variable domain is DGGITQSPKYLFRKEGQNVTLSCEQNLNHDAMYWYRQDPGQGLRLIYYSQIVNDFQKGDIAEGYSVSREKKESFPLTVTSAQKNPTAFYLCASSLAAGDSNQPQHFGDGTRLSIL.

The gene calls are TRBV2 and TRBJ1-1; D call uncertain. Germline V gene sequence: CDR1 SNHLY, CDR2 FYNNEI. The length of the CDR3 is 13 residues. The V end was cut by 9 bases, the J end by 1 base, with 12 bases between. CDR3 protein: CASSGLRNTEAFF. CDR3 DNA: TGTGCCAGTTCGGGCCTTCGGAACACTGAAGCTTTCTTT.

The V and J genes are TRBV5-1 and TRBJ1-2; no clear D. This CDR3 is 14 amino acids long. Looked up from germline, CDR1 is SGHRS and CDR2 is YFSETQ. V lost 0 bases and J 6 bases, leaving 12 bases between the germline ends. CDR3 amino acids: CASSLGTESHGYTF. The DNA of the CDR3 is TGCGCCAGCAGCTTGGGGACCGAATCGCATGGCTACACCTTC.

The rearrangement uses TRBV6-5 and TRBJ2-1, with TRBD2 identical over 7 bases. Per the germline V gene, CDR1 is MNHEY and CDR2 is SVGAGI. J gave up 0 bases and V 4 bases, and 9 bases lay outside the gene matches. The length of the CDR3 is 17 residues. For the CDR3, the DNA is TGTGCCAGCAGTTCCTCCCTAGCGGAGCTCTCCTACAATGAGCAGTTCTTC. Its translation: CASSSSLAELSYNEQFF.

This clonotype appeared a few times. An end of the junction differs from the germline gene, which may be a read error. The genes are TRBV7-7 and TRBJ2-1; no definite D call. The CDR3 runs to 15 residues. CDR1 and CDR2 (germline): SSHAT, FNYEAQ (reference sequence). In DNA form, the CDR3 reads TGTGCTAGCAGTCACGGACCCAGCTCCTACAATGAGCAGTTCTTC. Translation gives CASSHGPSSYNEQFF.

CDR3 nucleotides: TGTGCCACCAGTGAACCTGGGGCGGACGGAGGCTACACCTTC. Translated, it gives CATSEPGADGGYTF. The V call is TRBV24-1, the J call TRBJ1-2; D may be TRBD1 (5 bases). The CDR3 length is 14 residues. Germline CDR1 is KGHDR and CDR2 is SFDVKD. Deletions cut 4 bases from V and 8 bases from J, with 16 bases between.

The chain has TRBV6-5 and TRBJ1-1; a weak D match, TRBD1 (6 bases). V shed 2 bases and J shed 0 bases, with 10 bases lying between them. The germline V gene has CDR1 MNHEY and CDR2 SVGAGI. The length of the CDR3 is 15 residues. The CDR3 nucleotides read TGTGCCAGCAGTTACGGGACAATACTGAACACTGAAGCTTTCTTT. Its translation is CASSYGTILNTEAFF.

This chain uses TRBV20-1 with TRBJ2-1; D is undetermined. The germline CDR1 and CDR2 sequences are DFQATT and SNEGSKA (reference sequence). There are 18 residues in the CDR3. V gave up 0 bases and J gave up 5 bases, with 23 bases separating them. CDR3 in amino acids: CSAREITVWSGHDNEQFF. CDR3 in DNA: TGCAGTGCTAGAGAAATAACAGTTTGGAGTGGGCACGACAATGAGCAGTTCTTC.

J is TRBJ2-1 and V is TRBV19, with D maybe TRBD2 (5 bases). The V end lost 10 bases, the J end lost 1 base, and 14 bases lay between the germline ends. The CDR3 extends over 14 amino acids. Germline CDR1 is LNHDA and CDR2 is SQIVND (reference sequence). The CDR3 loop reads CATSGLLSYNEQFF. The DNA of the CDR3 is TGTGCCACCTCAGGACTGCTATCCTACAATGAGCAGTTCTTC.

The gene calls are TRBV2 and TRBJ2-1; TRBD2 matches at 16 bases. Germline lookup yields CDR1 SNHLY and CDR2 FYNNEI. The CDR3 is made up of 17 amino acids. The CDR3 loop is CVTSGTSGGAAYNEQFF. In nucleotides, the CDR3 is TGTGTCACATCCGGGACTAGCGGGGGGGCGGCCTACAATGAGCAGTTCTTC.

V and J are TRBV20-1 and TRBJ1-2; maybe TRBD1 (5 bases). This CDR3 contains 14 residues. V lost 2 bases and J lost 0, with 10 bases in between. Germline V CDR1 and CDR2: DFQATT, SNEGSKA (reference sequence). The chain's CDR3 is CSARNRLTNYGYTF. In DNA, the CDR3 is TGCAGTGCTAGAAACAGGCTCACTAACTATGGCTACACCTTC.

This clonotype appeared many times. V is TRBV11-2 and J is TRBJ2-1, with D tentatively TRBD1 or TRBD2 (5 bases each). The CDR3 totals 15 residues. CDR1 and CDR2 (germline): SGHAT, FQNNGV. Trimming took off 5 bases at V and 5 bases at J, with 16 bases between the two ends. The chain's CDR3 is CASSPRGTADNEQFF. CDR3 coding DNA: TGTGCCAGCAGCCCCCGTGGGACGGCAGACAATGAGCAGTTCTTC.

V is TRBV4-1 and J is TRBJ2-5, with 8 bases identical to TRBD1. This CDR3 contains 15 residues. Germline V gene lookup returns CDR1 MGHRA and CDR2 YSYEKL. V lost 4 bases, J lost 5 bases, and 9 bases stayed unmatched. The CDR3 DNA is TGCGCCAGCAGCCTACAGGACAGGGCTGGGGAGACCCAGTACTTC. As protein: CASSLQDRAGETQYF.